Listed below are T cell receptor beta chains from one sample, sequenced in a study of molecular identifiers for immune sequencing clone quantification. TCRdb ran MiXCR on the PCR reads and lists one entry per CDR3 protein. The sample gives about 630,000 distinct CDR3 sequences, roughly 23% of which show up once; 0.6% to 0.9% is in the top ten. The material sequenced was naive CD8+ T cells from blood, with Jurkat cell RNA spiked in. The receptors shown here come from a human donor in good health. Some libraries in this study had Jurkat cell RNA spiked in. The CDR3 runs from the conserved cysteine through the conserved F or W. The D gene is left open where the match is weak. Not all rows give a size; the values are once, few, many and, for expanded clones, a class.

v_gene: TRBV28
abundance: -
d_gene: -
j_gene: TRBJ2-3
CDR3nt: TGTGCCAGTCACCCCTCGATGGGACCCAGCAACACAAATACGCAGTATTTT
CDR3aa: CASHPSMGPSNTNTQYF

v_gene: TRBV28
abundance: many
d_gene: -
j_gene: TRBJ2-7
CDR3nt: TGTGCCAGCAGTATTGTCCCGGCGGGTGGCGAGCAGTACTTC
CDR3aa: CASSIVPAGGEQYF

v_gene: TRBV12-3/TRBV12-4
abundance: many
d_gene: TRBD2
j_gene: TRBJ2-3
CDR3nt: TGTGCCAGTCAACAAAAGACGGGGGGAAGCACAGATACGCAGTATTTT
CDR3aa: CASQQKTGGSTDTQYF

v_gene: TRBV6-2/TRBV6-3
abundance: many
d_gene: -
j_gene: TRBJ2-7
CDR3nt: TGTGCCAGCACTTTCGGCCCGGTCTACGAGCAGTACTTC
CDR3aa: CASTFGPVYEQYF

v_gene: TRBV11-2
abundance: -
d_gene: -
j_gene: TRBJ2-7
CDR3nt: TGTGCCGGCAGCTTAGTGACGGGGGGCCTTTACGAGCAGTACTTC
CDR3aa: CAGSLVTGGLYEQYF

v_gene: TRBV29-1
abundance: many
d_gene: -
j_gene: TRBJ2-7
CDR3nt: TGCAGCGTTGCTCAGGGTGGCTACGAGCAGTACTTC
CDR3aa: CSVAQGGYEQYF

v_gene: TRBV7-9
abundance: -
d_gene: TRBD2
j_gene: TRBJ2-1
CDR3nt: TGTGCCAGCAGCTCTAGCGGACCGTACAATGAGCAGTTCTTC
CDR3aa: CASSSSGPYNEQFF

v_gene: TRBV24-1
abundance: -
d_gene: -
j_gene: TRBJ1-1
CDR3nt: TGTGCCACCAGTGCAGGGCGACAAGCTTTCTTT
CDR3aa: CATSAGRQAFF

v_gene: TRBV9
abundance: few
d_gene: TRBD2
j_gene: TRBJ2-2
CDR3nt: TGTGCCAGCAGCGTAGAGCGGGAGATTTCTACCGGGGAGCTGTTTTTT
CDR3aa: CASSVEREISTGELFF

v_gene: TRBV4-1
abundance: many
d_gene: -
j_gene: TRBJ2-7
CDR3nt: TGCGCCAGCAGCCAAGATCCGAAGAACGAGCAGTACTTC
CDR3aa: CASSQDPKNEQYF

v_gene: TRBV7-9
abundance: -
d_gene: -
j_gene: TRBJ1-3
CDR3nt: TGTGCCAGCAGCTTAGGTGCTGCAGTTGGAAACACCATATATTTT
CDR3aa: CASSLGAAVGNTIYF

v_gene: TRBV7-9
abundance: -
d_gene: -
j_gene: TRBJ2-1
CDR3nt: TGTGCCAGCAGCTTCGTGGGAAGCTCCTACAATGAGCAGTTCTTC
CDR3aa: CASSFVGSSYNEQFF

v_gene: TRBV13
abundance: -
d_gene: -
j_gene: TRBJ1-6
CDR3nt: TGTGCCAGCAGCCCTAGAAGCTCCTATAATTCACCCCTCCACTTT
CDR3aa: CASSPRSSYNSPLHF

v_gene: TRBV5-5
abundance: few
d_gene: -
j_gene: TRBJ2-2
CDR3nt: TGTGCCAGCAGCCCCCCCGTGGCCCGAGAGGGGACCGGGGAGCTGTTTTTT
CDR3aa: CASSPPVAREGTGELFF

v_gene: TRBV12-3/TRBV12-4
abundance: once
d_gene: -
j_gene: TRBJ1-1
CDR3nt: TGTGCCAGCAGTTTGGGGGGACCCTCGGGTGCTTTCTTT
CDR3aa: CASSLGGPSGAFF

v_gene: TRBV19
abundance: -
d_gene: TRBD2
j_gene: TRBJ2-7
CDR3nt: TGTGCCAGTAGTATAACTAGCGGGGGGGCAGCCGAGCAGTACTTC
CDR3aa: CASSITSGGAAEQYF

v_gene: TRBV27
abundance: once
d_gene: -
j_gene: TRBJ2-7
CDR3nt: TGTGCCAGCAGTTTTGGGGGAGCCGCCTACGAGCAGTACTTC
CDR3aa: CASSFGGAAYEQYF

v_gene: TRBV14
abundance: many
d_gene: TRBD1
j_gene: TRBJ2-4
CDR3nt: TGTGCCAGCAGCCACATGACAGGGGCCCGAAGTGAAAACATTCAGTACTTC
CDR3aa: CASSHMTGARSENIQYF

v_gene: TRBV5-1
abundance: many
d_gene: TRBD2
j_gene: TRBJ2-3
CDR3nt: TGCGCCAGCAGCCCAAGGACTAGCGGACTAACAGATACGCAGTATTTT
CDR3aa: CASSPRTSGLTDTQYF

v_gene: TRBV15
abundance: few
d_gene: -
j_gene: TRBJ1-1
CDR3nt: TGTGCCACCAGCAGAGAGGGACACACGAACACTGAAGCTTTCTTT
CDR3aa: CATSREGHTNTEAFF

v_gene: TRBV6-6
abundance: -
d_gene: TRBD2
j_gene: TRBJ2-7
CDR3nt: TGTGCCAGCAGTTACTCGACTGGACTAGCGGGAGTAGGAAACGAGCAGTACTTC
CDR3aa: CASSYSTGLAGVGNEQYF

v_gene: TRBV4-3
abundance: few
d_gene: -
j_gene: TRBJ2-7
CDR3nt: TGCGCCAGCAGCCAAGAAAAATCGGACAGCCACGAGCAGTACTTC
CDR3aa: CASSQEKSDSHEQYF

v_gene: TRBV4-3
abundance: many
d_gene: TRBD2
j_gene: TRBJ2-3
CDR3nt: TGCGCCAGCAGCCAAGATCGTAGTAGCGGGAGTATTGATACGCAGTATTTT
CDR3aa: CASSQDRSSGSIDTQYF

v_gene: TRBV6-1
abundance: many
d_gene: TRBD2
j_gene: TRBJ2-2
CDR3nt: TGTGCCAGCAGTGACGGACTAGTCGACACCGGGGAGCTGTTTTTT
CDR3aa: CASSDGLVDTGELFF

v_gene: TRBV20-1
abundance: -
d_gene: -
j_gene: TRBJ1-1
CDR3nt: TGCAGTGCTAGAGGGGGCGGGACCGTACTTTCGAACACTGCAGCTTTCTTT
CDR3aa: CSARGGGTVLSNTAAFF

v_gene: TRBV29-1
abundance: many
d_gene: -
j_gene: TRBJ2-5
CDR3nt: TGCAGCGTTCTGGGACCGACTAAGAAGGAGACCCAGTACTTC
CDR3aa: CSVLGPTKKETQYF

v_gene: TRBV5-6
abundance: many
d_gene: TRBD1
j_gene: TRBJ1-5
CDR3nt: TGTGCCAGCAGCACTGGACAGGCAAATCAGCCCCAGCATTTT
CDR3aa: CASSTGQANQPQHF

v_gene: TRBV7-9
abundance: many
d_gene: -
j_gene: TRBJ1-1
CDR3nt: TGTGCCAGCAGCCCACCGACAGGAAAGAACACTGAAGCTTTCTTT
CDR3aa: CASSPPTGKNTEAFF

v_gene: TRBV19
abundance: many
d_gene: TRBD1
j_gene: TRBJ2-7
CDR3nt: TGTGCCAGTAGTACCTCGACAGGGTTCCCCTACGAGCAGTACTTC
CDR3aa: CASSTSTGFPYEQYF

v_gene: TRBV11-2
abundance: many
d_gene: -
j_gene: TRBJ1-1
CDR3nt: TGTGCCAGCATCTGGGCGGTTGGTGAAGCTTTCTTT
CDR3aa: CASIWAVGEAFF

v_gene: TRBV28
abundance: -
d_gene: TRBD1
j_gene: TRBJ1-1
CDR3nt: TGTGCCAGCAGAAGACAGGGGCCCACTGAAGCTTTCTTT
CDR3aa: CASRRQGPTEAFF

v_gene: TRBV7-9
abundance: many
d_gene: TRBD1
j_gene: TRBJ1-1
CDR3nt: TGTGCCAGCACCCAGTTTTCCGGGACAGGACTTTTGGACACTGAAGCTTTCTTT
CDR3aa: CASTQFSGTGLLDTEAFF

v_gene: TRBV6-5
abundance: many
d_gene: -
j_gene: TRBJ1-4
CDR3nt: TGTGCCAGCAGTTGGCACAGGGTCACTAATGAAAAACTGTTTTTT
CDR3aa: CASSWHRVTNEKLFF

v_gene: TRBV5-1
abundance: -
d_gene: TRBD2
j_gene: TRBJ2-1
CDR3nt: TGCGCCAGCAGCTTGGAAATACCTAGCGGCAATAAGCAGTTCTTC
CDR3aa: CASSLEIPSGNKQFF

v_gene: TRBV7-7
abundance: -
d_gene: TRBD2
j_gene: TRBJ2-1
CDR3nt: TGTGCTAGCAGCCGGGGGAGCGGGGTATACAATGAGCAGTTCTTC
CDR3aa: CASSRGSGVYNEQFF

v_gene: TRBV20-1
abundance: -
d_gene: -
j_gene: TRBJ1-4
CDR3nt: TGCAGTGCTAGAGATCAGGGGTTGGGGGAAGCTTTAATCAATGAAAAACTGTTTTTT
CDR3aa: CSARDQGLGEALINEKLFF

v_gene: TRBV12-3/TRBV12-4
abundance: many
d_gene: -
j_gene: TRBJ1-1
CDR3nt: TGTGCCAGCAGACCAGCTCTTGGGGAAGCTTTCTTT
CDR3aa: CASRPALGEAFF

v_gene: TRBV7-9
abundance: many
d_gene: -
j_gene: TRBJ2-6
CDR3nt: TGTGCCAGCAGCTTAAACGTCCTGACTTTC
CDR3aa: CASSLNVLTF

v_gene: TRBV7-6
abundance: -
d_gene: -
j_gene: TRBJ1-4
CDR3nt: TGTGCCAGCAGCTTAGCGGGTAGGGGGATGGGAAAACTGTTTTTT
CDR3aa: CASSLAGRGMGKLFF

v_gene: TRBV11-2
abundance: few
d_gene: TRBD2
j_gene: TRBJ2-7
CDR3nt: TGTGCCAGCAGCATCTACCACGGGGGGGGCTACGAGCAGTACTTC
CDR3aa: CASSIYHGGGYEQYF

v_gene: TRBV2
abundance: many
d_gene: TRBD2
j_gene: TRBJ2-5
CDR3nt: TGTGCCAGCAGCCTTCAGAATGGACTAGCGGCTGAGACCCAGTACTTC
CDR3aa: CASSLQNGLAAETQYF

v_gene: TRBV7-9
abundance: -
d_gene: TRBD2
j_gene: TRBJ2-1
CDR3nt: TGTGCCAGCTCGGATAGCGGGGGCACATACAATGAGCAGTTCTTC
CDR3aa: CASSDSGGTYNEQFF

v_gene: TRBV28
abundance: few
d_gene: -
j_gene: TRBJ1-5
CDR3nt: TGTGCCAGCAGTCCTTTGATCACGATGAAGCCCCAGCATTTT
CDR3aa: CASSPLITMKPQHF

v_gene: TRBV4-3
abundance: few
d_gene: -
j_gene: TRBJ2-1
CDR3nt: TGCGCCAGCAGCCAAGATGTGGCGATTCAACACCAGTTCTTC
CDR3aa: CASSQDVAIQHQFF

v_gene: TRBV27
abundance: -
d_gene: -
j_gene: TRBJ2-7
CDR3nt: TGTGCCAGCAGTTTGATTTCGACAGCTTACGAGCAGTACTTC
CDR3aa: CASSLISTAYEQYF

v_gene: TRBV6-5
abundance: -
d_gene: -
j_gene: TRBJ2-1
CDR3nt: TGTGCCAGCAGTTACTCAAGGAGGGGTCAAGGGAATGAGCAGTTCTTC
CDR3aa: CASSYSRRGQGNEQFF

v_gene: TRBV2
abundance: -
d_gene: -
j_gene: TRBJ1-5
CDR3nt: TGTGCCAGCAGTGACCCCCAGAGTGATTATAGCAATCAGCCCCAGCATTTT
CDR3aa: CASSDPQSDYSNQPQHF

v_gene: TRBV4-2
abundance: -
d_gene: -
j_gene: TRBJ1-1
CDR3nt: TGTGCCAGCAGCCCCGATAGGGGTACTGAAGCTTTCTTT
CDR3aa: CASSPDRGTEAFF

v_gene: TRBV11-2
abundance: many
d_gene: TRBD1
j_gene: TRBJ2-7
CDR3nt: TGTGCCAGCAACGTGGCCCGGGACAGGGTCTACGAGCAGTACTTC
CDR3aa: CASNVARDRVYEQYF

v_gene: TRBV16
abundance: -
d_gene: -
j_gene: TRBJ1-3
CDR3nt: TGTGCCAGCAGCCAATTTAAGGGGCCCTCTGGAAACACCATATATTTT
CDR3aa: CASSQFKGPSGNTIYF

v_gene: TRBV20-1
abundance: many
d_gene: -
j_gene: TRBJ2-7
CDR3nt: TGCAGTGCTAGAGGCCCCCAAGTCTACGAGCAGTACTTC
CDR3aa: CSARGPQVYEQYF

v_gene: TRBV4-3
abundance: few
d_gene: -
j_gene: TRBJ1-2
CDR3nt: TGCGCCAGCAGCCAAGATCGGTGGGCAGGGAATCTGTGGGGCTACACCTTC
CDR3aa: CASSQDRWAGNLWGYTF